Below are 5 T cell receptor beta chains sequenced from a single sample in a study of T cell responses to AZD1222 COVID-19 vaccine. Generated by immunoSEQ multiplex PCR, the TCRdb table keeps only in-frame clones and is missing some. The table includes 180,000 or so clones, about 93% detected once. The input for sequencing was peripheral blood, taken on day 0 of AZD1222 vaccination. The receptors derive from an adult in good health.

The chain links TRBV7-9 to TRBJ2-7, with 8 bases lining up with TRBD2. The CDR3 is made up of 13 amino acids. CDR1 and CDR2 from the germline V gene are SEHNR and FQNEAQ (reference sequence). Trimming cost V 5 bases and J 8 bases; bases outside gene matches: 8. Here the CDR3 reads CASSTPGLEKQYF. Here the CDR3 DNA reads TGTGCCAGCAGCACCCCGGGACTAGAAAAGCAGTACTTC. The full variable domain, completed using reference TRBV7-9 and TRBJ2-7, is DTGVSQNPRHKITKRGQNVTFRCDPISEHNRLYWYRQTLGQGPEFLTYFQNEAQLEKSRLLSDRFSAERPKGSFSTLEIQRTEQGDSAMYLCASSTPGLEKQYFGPGTRLTVT.

The chain is built from TRBV12-5 and TRBJ1-2; D call uncertain. Germline CDR1 LGHNT, CDR2 FRNRAP. V dropped 7 bases and J dropped 7 bases, with 22 bases sitting between them. The CDR3 consists of 15 residues. CDR3: CASAQTDSLPLGYTF. The CDR3 DNA reads TGTGCTAGTGCCCAGACCGACTCGCTCCCCCTTGGCTACACCTTC.

This chain joins TRBV27 and TRBJ2-4; TRBD1 matches 10 bases. V shed 0 bases, J shed 7 bases, and the junction held 0 bases outside the gene matches. Germline CDR1 reads MNHEY; CDR2 reads SMNVEV (reference sequence). The CDR3 length is 14 residues. The CDR3: CASSLSGQGNIQYF. CDR3 DNA sequence: TGTGCCAGCAGTTTATCGGGACAGGGGAACATTCAGTACTTC.

This chain links TRBV24-1 with TRBJ1-5, with D possibly matching TRBD1 (5 bases). Germline CDR1 and CDR2: KGHDR and SFDVKD. Trimming shortened V by 2 bases and J by 12 bases, and 22 bases separated the two germline ends. This CDR3 spans 16 amino acids. This chain's CDR3 is CATSDSKSPNRNLQHF. CDR3 DNA sequence: TGTGCCACCAGTGATTCAAAATCTCCGAACAGGAATCTCCAGCATTTT.

The genes are TRBV6-6 and TRBJ1-5; a weak D match, TRBD1 (6 bases). The CDR3 sequence is 12 residues long. Germline V gene sequence: CDR1 MNHNY, CDR2 SVGAGI (reference sequence). V lost 5 bases, J lost 7 bases, and 9 bases lay in between. CDR3 region: CASSPQGQPQHF. The DNA for the CDR3 is TGTGCCAGCAGTCCACAGGGACAGCCCCAGCATTTT.